The entry below gives a single TCR beta chain sequence along with its context. This entry comes from a study of blood T cell repertoires in COVID-19. Germline CDR1 is SGHRS and CDR2 is YFSETQ. Between the trimmed V and J ends, which lost 3 bases and 7 bases, there was a span of 20 bases. This CDR3 has 17 amino acids. As handled by the study authors: Cell counts per sample came from amplifying reference gene primers. The protocol was immunoSEQ multiplex PCR, while the TCRdb copy is restricted to in-frame clones and leaves out a portion. Clonal size and the V and J genes are those of that table, whereas D and trimming came from the DNA. The data show 150,000 to 200,000 clones, around four fifths seen once.

The source of this sequence is a woman aged 80 or over with acute or convalescent COVID-19. The material sequenced was peripheral blood. V gene TRBV5-1 combines with J gene TRBJ1-6; TRBD1 is a possible D gene (6 bases). The CDR3 is CASSSTGGQGWNSPLHF. The DNA for the CDR3 is TGCGCCAGCAGCTCCACGGGTGGGCAGGGGTGGAATTCACCCCTCCACTTT. The variable domain in full, completed from reference TRBV5-1 and TRBJ1-6, reads KAGVTQTPRYLIKTRGQQVTLSCSPISGHRSVSWYQQTPGQGLQFLFEYFSETQRNKGNFPGRFSGRQFSNSRSEMNVSTLELGDSALYLCASSSTGGQGWNSPLHFGNGTRLTVT.